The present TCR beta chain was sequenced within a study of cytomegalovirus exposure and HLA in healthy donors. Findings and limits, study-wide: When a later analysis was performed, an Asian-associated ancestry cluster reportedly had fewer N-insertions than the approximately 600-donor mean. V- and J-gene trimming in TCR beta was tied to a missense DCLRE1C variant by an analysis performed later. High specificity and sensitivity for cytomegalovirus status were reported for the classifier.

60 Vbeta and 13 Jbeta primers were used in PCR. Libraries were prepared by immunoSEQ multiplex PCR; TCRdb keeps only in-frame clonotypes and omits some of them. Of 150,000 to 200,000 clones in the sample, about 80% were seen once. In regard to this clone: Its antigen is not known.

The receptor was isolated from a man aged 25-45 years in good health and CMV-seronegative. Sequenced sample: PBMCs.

Here the CDR3 DNA reads TGTGCCAGTAGAGCCGGGACAGGGGGTGGAAACACCATATATTTT. Its protein is CASRAGTGGGNTIYF. This chain links TRBV19 with TRBJ1-3; 11 bases are a match to TRBD1. This CDR3 region has 15 residues. Unmatched junction bases numbered 4, after V lost 6 bases and J lost 3 bases. Germline values: CDR1 LNHDA, CDR2 SQIVND (reference sequence). Using reference TRBV19 and TRBJ1-3 for the parts outside the CDR3, the full variable domain is DGGITQSPKYLFRKEGQNVTLSCEQNLNHDAMYWYRQDPGQGLRLIYYSQIVNDFQKGDIAEGYSVSREKKESFPLTVTSAQKNPTAFYLCASRAGTGGGNTIYFGEGSWLTVV.